A selection of T cell receptor beta chains follows, all from one sample in a study of T cell repertoires in ileal Crohn's disease. This table comes from immunoSEQ multiplex PCR, and its TCRdb copy is limited to in-frame clones, with some not included. Among 30,000 or so clones listed, roughly 81% were seen once. Sequenced material: ileal tissue. The source is an adult with Crohn's disease. The CDR3 runs from the conserved cysteine through the conserved F or W. The order of the fields is V gene, D gene, clone size, J gene, CDR3 DNA, CDR3 protein. A D gene is named only where the DNA matches it firmly. Part of the rows lack a size; the others show once, few, many or a class for expanded clones.

>TRBV18|TRBD1|NA|TRBJ1-2
TGTGCCAGCTCACCCGGGACAGGGTCCTTGGGGGGCTACACCTTC
CASSPGTGSLGGYTF
>TRBV4-3|TRBD2|once|TRBJ2-3
TGCGCCAGCAGCCAAGACCCGGGGGGTACCGATACGCAGTATTTT
CASSQDPGGTDTQYF
>TRBV5-1|NA|NA|TRBJ1-5
TGCGCCAGCAGCTTGGGTGCAGGGGCCGAGGCCCAGCATTTT
CASSLGAGAEAQHF
>TRBV4-1|TRBD2|once|TRBJ2-1
TGCGCCAGCAGCGGGACGACTAGCGGACCCGACAATGAGCAGTTCTTC
CASSGTTSGPDNEQFF
>TRBV29-1|NA|NA|TRBJ2-3
TGCAGCGCCCAATTGGATACGCAGTATTTT
CSAQLDTQYF
>TRBV7-9|NA|NA|TRBJ1-5
TGTGCCAGCAGCTTAGGGTCGACGGCTGGGGCAAAAAATGCCCAGCATTTT
CASSLGSTAGAKNAQHF
>TRBV4-3|NA|once|TRBJ2-7
TGCGCCAGCAGCCAAGAGTTAGGGCAGGGGTTCCATATCTCCTACGAGCAGTACTTC
CASSQELGQGFHISYEQYF
>TRBV19|NA|NA|TRBJ1-5
TGTGCCAGTAGTGGCGGTCGCAATCAGCCCCAGCATTTT
CASSGGRNQPQHF
>TRBV5-1|TRBD1|NA|TRBJ2-7
TGCGCCAGCAGCCGAAGGACAGGGAACGACGAGCAGTACTTC
CASSRRTGNDEQYF
>TRBV7-2|NA|NA|TRBJ1-5
TGTGCCAGCAGCTTGCAGGACATCTCGAATCAGCCCCAGCATTTT
CASSLQDISNQPQHF
>TRBV29-1|NA|NA|TRBJ1-1
TGCAGCGTCCGAGGACGGGGGAGCTGGACTGAAGCTTTCTTT
CSVRGRGSWTEAFF
>TRBV5-1|TRBD1|NA|TRBJ1-1
TGCGCCAGCAGCTGGGACAGGGGCCACACTGAAGCTTTCTTT
CASSWDRGHTEAFF
>TRBV9|TRBD2|NA|TRBJ2-1
TGTACCAGCAGCGTAGTGGATAGCGGGATATACCGAGGCTCCTACAATGAGCAGTTCTTC
CTSSVVDSGIYRGSYNEQFF
>TRBV9|NA|NA|TRBJ1-5
TGTGCCAGCAGCGTAGCTTTCGATAACAGGGAGTCCCTTTTCGATCAGCCCCAGCATTTT
CASSVAFDNRESLFDQPQHF
>TRBV5-6|NA|NA|TRBJ1-1
TGTGCCAGCAGCTTGGTCCGGGGGGTGAACACTGAAGCTTTCTTT
CASSLVRGVNTEAFF
>TRBV10-2|TRBD2|NA|TRBJ2-7
TGCGCCAGCACCGTAGCGGGGGGCTCCTACGAGCAGTACTTC
CASTVAGGSYEQYF
>TRBV7-9|NA|NA|TRBJ2-3
TGTGCCAGCGCAGGGGAGACAGATACGCAGTATTTT
CASAGETDTQYF
>TRBV4-1|TRBD1|NA|TRBJ2-7
TGCGCCAGCAGCCAATTAGAGACAGGGGTCTACGAGCAGTACTTC
CASSQLETGVYEQYF
>TRBV19|NA|NA|TRBJ2-3
TGTGCCAGTAGTCCGGGCGGGGTCTTTACGCAGTATTTT
CASSPGGVFTQYF
>TRBV5-5|TRBD1|NA|TRBJ1-4
TGTGCCAGCAGCTTGGGGTTGACAGGGCTGAGGGAAAAACTGTTTTTT
CASSLGLTGLREKLFF
>TRBV6-6|NA|once|TRBJ1-1
TGTGCCAGCAGGGAAACAACGGGTGAAGCTTTCTTT
CASRETTGEAFF
>TRBV6-1|NA|NA|TRBJ1-5
TGTGCCACCAGATCCACAGGGAACCAGCCCCAGCATTTT
CATRSTGNQPQHF
>TRBV5-1|NA|NA|TRBJ2-7
TGCGCCAGCAGACAGGGATCGGAGGAGCAGTACTTC
CASRQGSEEQYF
>TRBV29-1|NA|NA|TRBJ2-1
TGCAGCGTTGAAGACCTCGGACTACTCGAGCAGTTCTTC
CSVEDLGLLEQFF
>TRBV30|TRBD1|NA|TRBJ2-7
TGTGCCTGGAGTCATTACCCCGGGACAGGGGGCTACGAGCAGTACTTC
CAWSHYPGTGGYEQYF
>TRBV5-1|NA|NA|TRBJ1-1
TGCGCCAGCAGCCCTACTAGGGGGAGGGTCACTGAAGCTTTCTTT
CASSPTRGRVTEAFF
>TRBV5-5|NA|once|TRBJ2-5
TGTGCCAGCAGCCCCGGGGTAGAGACCCAGTACTTC
CASSPGVETQYF
>TRBV5-1|NA|NA|TRBJ2-2
TGCGCCAGCAGCTTGGGCCCGGGTAGGAACACCGGGGAGCTGTTTTTT
CASSLGPGRNTGELFF
>TRBV27|NA|NA|TRBJ1-2
TGTGCCAGCAAGAGACAGGCCACCAATAACTATGGCTACACCTTC
CASKRQATNNYGYTF
>TRBV13|TRBD1|NA|TRBJ2-1
TGTGCCAGCCGCCACAGGGGGATCGGCAATGAGCAGTTCTTC
CASRHRGIGNEQFF
>TRBV6-5|NA|few|TRBJ2-3
TGTGCCAGCAGTTCGGCCAGGGGTAGTACAGATACGCAGTATTTT
CASSSARGSTDTQYF
>TRBV2|NA|NA|TRBJ1-2
TGTGCCAGCAGACTACCCGGGTCGTATGGCTACACCTTC
CASRLPGSYGYTF
>TRBV5-1|TRBD1|NA|TRBJ1-2
TGCGCCAGCAGCTCGGACAGGGTGGAACATGGCTACACCTTC
CASSSDRVEHGYTF
>TRBV7-2|NA|NA|TRBJ2-3
TGTGCCAGCAGCTTGAGGCAGGGGCAAAATACGCAGTATTTT
CASSLRQGQNTQYF
>TRBV10-1|TRBD1|NA|TRBJ2-7
TGCGCCAGCAGTGGGCAGGGGGCGAACGAGCAGTACTTC
CASSGQGANEQYF
>TRBV19|NA|NA|TRBJ2-3
TGTGCCAGTAGTATAGGAACAGGTAGCACAGATACGCAGTATTTT
CASSIGTGSTDTQYF
>TRBV7-2|NA|NA|TRBJ2-1
TGTGCCAGCAGCTTTCAAATCCGGGACAAGGCTTACAATGAGCAGTTCTTC
CASSFQIRDKAYNEQFF
>TRBV29-1|NA|NA|TRBJ1-1
TGCAGCGTCTCAGGGGCCACTGAAGCTTTCTTT
CSVSGATEAFF
>TRBV7-9|NA|few|TRBJ1-1
TGTGCCAGCAGCCTTCCGGGGGGCCGAGCTTTCTTT
CASSLPGGRAFF
>TRBV19|TRBD1|NA|TRBJ1-1
TGTGCCAGTACCCCCAGACAGGGGGCGGGGGACACTGAAGCTTTCTTT
CASTPRQGAGDTEAFF
>TRBV30|TRBD2|few|TRBJ2-3
TGTGCCTGGAACGGACTAGCGGGCACAGATACGCAGTATTTT
CAWNGLAGTDTQYF
>TRBV7-9|TRBD1|few|TRBJ1-2
TGTGCCAGCAGCCCGGGACAGGGAGATGGCTACACCTTC
CASSPGQGDGYTF
>TRBV27|TRBD1|NA|TRBJ1-2
TGTGCCAGCAGTCCCTTGGGGACAGCTAACTATGGCTACACCTTC
CASSPLGTANYGYTF
>TRBV30|NA|NA|TRBJ2-6
TGCGCCGGCAGGGTTCCCTCTGGGGCCAACGTCCTGACTTTC
CAGRVPSGANVLTF
>TRBV6-1|TRBD1|few|TRBJ1-2
TGTGCCAGCACCTGGGGACAGAGCTATGGCTACACCTTC
CASTWGQSYGYTF
>TRBV5-1|TRBD2|NA|TRBJ2-3
TGCGCCAGCAGGCGACTAGCGGGGATGACAGATACGCAGTATTTT
CASRRLAGMTDTQYF
>TRBV7-9|TRBD1|few|TRBJ1-2
TGTGCCAGCAGCTTAGCCCGGGACAGTCGTGGCTACACCTTC
CASSLARDSRGYTF
>TRBV5-6|TRBD1|NA|TRBJ2-7
TGTGCCAGCAGCGAGACCGACAGGGGGGTCTACGAGCAGTACTTC
CASSETDRGVYEQYF
>TRBV5-1|TRBD1|NA|TRBJ2-3
TGCGCCAGCGAACCTCAATACAGGGGGCGCGGAGATACGCAGTATTTT
CASEPQYRGRGDTQYF
>TRBV18|NA|NA|TRBJ1-6
TGTGCCAGCTCACCATCCGCTCTCGGTTCACCCCTCCACTTT
CASSPSALGSPLHF
>TRBV30|TRBD2|NA|TRBJ2-1
TGTGCCTGGAGTGGGCTAGCGGGGTACAATGAGCAGTTCTTC
CAWSGLAGYNEQFF
>TRBV5-6|TRBD1|NA|TRBJ1-2
TGTGCCAGCAGCCCACGGGACAGAGGGATCTATGGCTACACCTTC
CASSPRDRGIYGYTF
>TRBV5-6|TRBD1|NA|TRBJ2-4
TGTGCCAGCAGCCGACTGGGACAGGATCCCCGTCTAGCCAAAAACATTCAGTACTTC
CASSRLGQDPRLAKNIQYF
>TRBV5-1|TRBD1|NA|TRBJ1-1
TGCGCCAGCGGGACAGCCATGAACACTGAAGCTTTCTTT
CASGTAMNTEAFF
>TRBV4-3|NA|NA|TRBJ1-3
TGCGCCAGCAGCCGAGAGGCCGTTACTGGAAACACCATATATTTT
CASSREAVTGNTIYF
>TRBV19|NA|NA|TRBJ2-3
TGTGCCAGTAGTAAGAGGATGGAGACAGATACGCAGTATTTT
CASSKRMETDTQYF
>TRBV7-2|NA|NA|TRBJ1-5
TGTGCCAGCAGCTTTAGTCAGGCGTACAATCAGCCCCAGCATTTT
CASSFSQAYNQPQHF
>TRBV7-9|TRBD2|NA|TRBJ2-2
TGTGCCAGCAGCAACGGACTAGCGGGGAACACCGGGGAGCTGTTTTTT
CASSNGLAGNTGELFF
>TRBV30|NA|NA|TRBJ2-7
TGTGCCTGGAGTGGAGGAGGGAACGAGCAGTACTTC
CAWSGGGNEQYF
>TRBV29-1|NA|NA|TRBJ1-4
TGCAGCGTTGAAGGAGCGACAGGCCGATGCGAAAAACTGTTTTTT
CSVEGATGRCEKLFF